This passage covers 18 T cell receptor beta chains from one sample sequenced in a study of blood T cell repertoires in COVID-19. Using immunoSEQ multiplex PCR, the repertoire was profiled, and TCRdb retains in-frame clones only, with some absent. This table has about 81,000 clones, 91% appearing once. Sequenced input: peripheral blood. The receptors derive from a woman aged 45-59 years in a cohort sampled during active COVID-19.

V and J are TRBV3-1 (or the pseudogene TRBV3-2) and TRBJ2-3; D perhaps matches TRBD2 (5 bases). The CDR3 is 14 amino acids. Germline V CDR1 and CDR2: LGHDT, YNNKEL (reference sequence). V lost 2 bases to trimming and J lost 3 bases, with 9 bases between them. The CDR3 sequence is CASSQPSGTDTQYF. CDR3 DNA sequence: TGTGCCAGCAGCCAACCCTCGGGGACAGATACGCAGTATTTT.

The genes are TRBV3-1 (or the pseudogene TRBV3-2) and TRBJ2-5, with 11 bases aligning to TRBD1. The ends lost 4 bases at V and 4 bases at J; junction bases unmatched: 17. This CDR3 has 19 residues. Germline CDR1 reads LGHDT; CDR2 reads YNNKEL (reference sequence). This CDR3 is CASSPSVFPGQGGGETQYF. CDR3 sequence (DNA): TGTGCCAGCAGCCCCTCTGTCTTTCCGGGACAGGGGGGGGGAGAGACCCAGTACTTC.

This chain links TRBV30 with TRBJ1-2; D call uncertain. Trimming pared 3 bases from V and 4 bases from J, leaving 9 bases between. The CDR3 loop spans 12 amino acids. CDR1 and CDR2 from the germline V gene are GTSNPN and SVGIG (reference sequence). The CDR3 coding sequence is TGTGCCTGGAGGACTCCGGGCTATGGCTACACCTTC. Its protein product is CAWRTPGYGYTF.

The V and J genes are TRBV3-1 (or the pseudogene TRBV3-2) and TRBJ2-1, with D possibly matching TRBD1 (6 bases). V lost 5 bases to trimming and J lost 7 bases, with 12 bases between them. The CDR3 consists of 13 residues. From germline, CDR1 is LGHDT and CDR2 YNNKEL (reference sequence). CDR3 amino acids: CASSRIQGNEQFF. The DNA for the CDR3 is TGTGCCAGCAGCAGAATCCAGGGGAATGAGCAGTTCTTC.

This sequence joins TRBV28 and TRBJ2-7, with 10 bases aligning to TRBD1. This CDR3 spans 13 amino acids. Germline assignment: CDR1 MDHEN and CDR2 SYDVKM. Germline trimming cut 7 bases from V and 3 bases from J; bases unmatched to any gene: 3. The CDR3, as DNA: TGTGCCAGCACCCGGGACAGGGGCTACGAGCAGTACTTC. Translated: CASTRDRGYEQYF. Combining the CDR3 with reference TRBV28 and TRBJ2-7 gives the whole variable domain DVKVTQSSRYLVKRTGEKVFLECVQDMDHENMFWYRQDPGLGLRLIYFSYDVKMKEKGDIPEGYSVSREKKERFSLILESASTNQTSMYLCASTRDRGYEQYFGPGTRLTVT.

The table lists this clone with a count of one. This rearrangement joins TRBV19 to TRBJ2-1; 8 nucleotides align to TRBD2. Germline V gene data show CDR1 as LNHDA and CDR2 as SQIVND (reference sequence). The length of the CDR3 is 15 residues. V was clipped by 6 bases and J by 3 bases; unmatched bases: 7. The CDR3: CASSPPGGYYNEQFF. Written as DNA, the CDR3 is TGTGCCAGTAGCCCTCCGGGGGGGTACTACAATGAGCAGTTCTTC.

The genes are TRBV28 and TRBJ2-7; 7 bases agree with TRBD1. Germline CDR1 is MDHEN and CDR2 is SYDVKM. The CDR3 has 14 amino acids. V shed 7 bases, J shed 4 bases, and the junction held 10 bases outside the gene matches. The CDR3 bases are TGTGCCAGCACCATAGACAGGGCTACGTACGAGCAGTACTTC. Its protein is CASTIDRATYEQYF.

In DNA form, the CDR3 reads TGTGCCAGTCGTCGAGAGGGTAACTATGGCTACACCTTC. Its translation: CASRREGNYGYTF. The chain recombines TRBV27 with TRBJ1-2; no reliable D call. The germline gives CDR1 MNHEY, CDR2 SMNVEV (reference sequence). With 9 bases removed from V and 1 base from J, the gap between germline ends came to 12 bases. This CDR3 is 13 amino acids long.

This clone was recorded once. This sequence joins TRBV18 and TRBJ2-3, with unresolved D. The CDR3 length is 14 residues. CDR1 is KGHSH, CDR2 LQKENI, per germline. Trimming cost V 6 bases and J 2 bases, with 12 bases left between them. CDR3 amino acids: CASSPRRDTDTQYF. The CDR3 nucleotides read TGTGCCAGCTCTCCCCGTAGAGACACAGATACGCAGTATTTT. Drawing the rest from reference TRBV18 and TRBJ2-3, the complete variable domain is NAGVMQNPRHLVRRRGQEARLRCSPMKGHSHVYWYRQLPEEGLKFMVYLQKENIIDESGMPKERFSAEFPKEGPSILRIQQVVRGDSAAYFCASSPRRDTDTQYFGPGTRLTVL.

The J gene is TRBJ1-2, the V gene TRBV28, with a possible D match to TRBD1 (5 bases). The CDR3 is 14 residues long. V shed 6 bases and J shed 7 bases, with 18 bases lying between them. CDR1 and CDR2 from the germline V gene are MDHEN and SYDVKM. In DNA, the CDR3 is TGTGCCAGCAGGAACCCCTTTGGAGGGACTGGCTACACCTTC. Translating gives CASRNPFGGTGYTF.

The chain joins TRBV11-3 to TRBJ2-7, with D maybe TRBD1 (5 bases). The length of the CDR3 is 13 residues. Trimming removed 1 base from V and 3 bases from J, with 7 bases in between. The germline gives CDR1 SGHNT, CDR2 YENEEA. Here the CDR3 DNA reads TGTGCCAGCAGCTTAGCAGGGAACTACGAGCAGTACTTC. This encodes CASSLAGNYEQYF.

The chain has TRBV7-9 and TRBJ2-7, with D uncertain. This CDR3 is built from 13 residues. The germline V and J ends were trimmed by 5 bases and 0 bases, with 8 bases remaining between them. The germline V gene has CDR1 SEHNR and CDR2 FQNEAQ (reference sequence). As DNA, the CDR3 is TGTGCCAGCAGCCCACAGATCTCCTACGAGCAGTACTTC. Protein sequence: CASSPQISYEQYF.

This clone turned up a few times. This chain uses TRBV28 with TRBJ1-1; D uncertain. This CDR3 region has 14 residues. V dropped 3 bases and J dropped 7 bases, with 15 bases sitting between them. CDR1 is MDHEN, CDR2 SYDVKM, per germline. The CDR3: CASSFISYRDEAFF. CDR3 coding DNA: TGTGCCAGCAGTTTCATATCGTACAGAGATGAAGCTTTCTTT. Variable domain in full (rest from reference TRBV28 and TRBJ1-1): DVKVTQSSRYLVKRTGEKVFLECVQDMDHENMFWYRQDPGLGLRLIYFSYDVKMKEKGDIPEGYSVSREKKERFSLILESASTNQTSMYLCASSFISYRDEAFFGQGTRLTVV.

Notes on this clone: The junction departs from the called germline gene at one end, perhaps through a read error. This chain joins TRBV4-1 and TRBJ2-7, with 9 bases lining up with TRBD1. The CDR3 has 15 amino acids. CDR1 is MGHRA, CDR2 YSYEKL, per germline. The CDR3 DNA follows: TGCGCCAGCAGCCTCGCGACAGGGGGGAACTACGGGCAGTACTTC. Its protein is CASSLATGGNYGQYF.

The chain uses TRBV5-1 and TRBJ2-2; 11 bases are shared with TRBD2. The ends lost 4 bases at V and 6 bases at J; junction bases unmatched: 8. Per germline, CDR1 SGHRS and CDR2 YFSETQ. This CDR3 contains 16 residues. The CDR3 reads CASSPSSGRLSGELFF. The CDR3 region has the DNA TGCGCCAGCAGCCCTTCTAGCGGGAGGTTGTCCGGGGAGCTGTTTTTT.

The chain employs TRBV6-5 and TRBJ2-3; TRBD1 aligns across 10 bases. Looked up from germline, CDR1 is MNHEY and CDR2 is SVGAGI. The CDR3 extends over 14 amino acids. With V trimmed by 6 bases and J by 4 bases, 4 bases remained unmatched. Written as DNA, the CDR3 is TGTGCCAGCAGCGACAGGGGGCCATCAGATACGCAGTATTTT. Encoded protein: CASSDRGPSDTQYF.

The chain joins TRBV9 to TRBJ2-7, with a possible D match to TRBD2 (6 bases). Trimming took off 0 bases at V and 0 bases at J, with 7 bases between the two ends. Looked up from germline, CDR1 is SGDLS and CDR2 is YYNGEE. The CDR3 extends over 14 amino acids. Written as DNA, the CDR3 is TGTGCCAGCAGCGTAGGGGAGGTCTCCTACGAGCAGTACTTC. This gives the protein CASSVGEVSYEQYF.

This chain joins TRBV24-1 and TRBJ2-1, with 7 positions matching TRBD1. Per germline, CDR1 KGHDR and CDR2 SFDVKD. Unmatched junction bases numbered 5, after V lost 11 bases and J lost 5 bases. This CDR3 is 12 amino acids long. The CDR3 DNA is TGTGCCAGCAGGGACAGCCACAATGAGCAGTTCTTC. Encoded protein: CASRDSHNEQFF.